A selection of T cell receptor beta chains follows, all from one sample in a study of blood T cells in healthy people across ages. TCRdb itself ran the 5' RACE reads through MiXCR, one entry per CDR3 protein. The sample holds around 710,000 distinct CDR3 sequences, roughly 43% seen once. The sample comprised blood. The source of these receptors is a woman aged 55-69 years in good health. Both conserved end residues are part of each CDR3. Each record gives: J gene, V gene, D gene, clone size, CDR3 protein, CDR3 DNA. The D gene is left open where the match is weak. Clone size is given for some rows only: seen once, a few or many times, or a class if the clone is expanded.

j_call: TRBJ2-1; v_call: TRBV29-1; d_call: -; clone_size: -; cdr3_aa: CSVERAGRETQFF; cdr3_nt: TGCAGCGTTGAGAGGGCGGGCCGGGAGACCCAGTTCTTC
j_call: TRBJ2-7; v_call: TRBV29-1; d_call: -; clone_size: -; cdr3_aa: CSVGGPSDEQYF; cdr3_nt: TGCAGCGTTGGAGGGCCCTCGGACGAGCAGTACTTC
j_call: TRBJ1-5; v_call: TRBV6-2/TRBV6-3; d_call: -; clone_size: -; cdr3_aa: CASGTEVTGQPPHF; cdr3_nt: TGTGCCAGCGGAACCGAGGTAACCGGTCAGCCCCCGCATTTT
j_call: TRBJ2-1; v_call: TRBV12-3/TRBV12-4; d_call: TRBD2; clone_size: few; cdr3_aa: CASSPRTRSYNEQFF; cdr3_nt: TGTGCCAGCAGTCCAAGGACTAGGTCCTACAATGAGCAGTTCTTC
j_call: TRBJ2-7; v_call: TRBV5-1; d_call: -; clone_size: -; cdr3_aa: CASSLEIPYEQYF; cdr3_nt: TGCGCCAGCAGCTTAGAAATACCTTACGAGCAGTACTTC
j_call: TRBJ2-5; v_call: TRBV12-3/TRBV12-4; d_call: TRBD2; clone_size: -; cdr3_aa: CASSWGLAGVETQYF; cdr3_nt: TGTGCCAGCAGTTGGGGACTAGCGGGGGTGGAGACCCAGTACTTC
j_call: TRBJ2-1; v_call: TRBV20-1; d_call: -; clone_size: many; cdr3_aa: CSARDGGASDYNEQFF; cdr3_nt: TGCAGTGCTAGAGATGGAGGCGCTTCGGACTACAATGAGCAGTTCTTC
j_call: TRBJ2-1; v_call: TRBV5-1; d_call: TRBD2; clone_size: few; cdr3_aa: CASSQNPGGGWNEQFF; cdr3_nt: TGCGCCAGCAGCCAAAACCCGGGGGGTGGGTGGAATGAGCAGTTCTTC
j_call: TRBJ2-7; v_call: TRBV6-5; d_call: TRBD1; clone_size: -; cdr3_aa: CASSQGVFEQYF; cdr3_nt: TGTGCCAGCAGCCAGGGGGTTTTCGAGCAGTACTTC
j_call: TRBJ1-1; v_call: TRBV7-3; d_call: TRBD1; clone_size: -; cdr3_aa: CASSLRAPRQGLNTEAFF; cdr3_nt: TGTGCCAGCAGCTTACGGGCCCCACGACAGGGACTGAACACTGAAGCTTTCTTT
j_call: TRBJ2-1; v_call: TRBV20-1; d_call: TRBD2; clone_size: few; cdr3_aa: CSGRTSGKNEQFF; cdr3_nt: TGCAGTGGACGGACTAGCGGGAAGAATGAGCAGTTCTTC
j_call: TRBJ2-2; v_call: TRBV20-1; d_call: -; clone_size: -; cdr3_aa: CSAPRGAPDTGELFF; cdr3_nt: TGCAGTGCTCCACGGGGCGCCCCGGACACCGGGGAGCTGTTTTTT
j_call: TRBJ2-1; v_call: TRBV29-1; d_call: TRBD2; clone_size: -; cdr3_aa: CSTRTSGNEQFF; cdr3_nt: TGCAGCACCCGGACTAGCGGAAATGAGCAGTTCTTC
j_call: TRBJ1-2; v_call: TRBV14; d_call: TRBD1; clone_size: -; cdr3_aa: CASSQERDRGLYYGYTF; cdr3_nt: TGTGCCAGCAGCCAAGAACGTGACAGGGGGCTCTACTATGGCTACACCTTC
j_call: TRBJ2-4; v_call: TRBV12-3/TRBV12-4; d_call: -; clone_size: many; cdr3_aa: CASSLGGSEEAKNIQYF; cdr3_nt: TGTGCCAGCAGTTTAGGAGGAAGCGAAGAAGCCAAAAACATTCAGTACTTC
j_call: TRBJ2-5; v_call: TRBV7-6; d_call: -; clone_size: -; cdr3_aa: CASSATLIQETQYF; cdr3_nt: TGTGCCAGCAGCGCAACATTAATTCAAGAGACCCAGTACTTC
j_call: TRBJ2-5; v_call: TRBV20-1; d_call: TRBD2; clone_size: -; cdr3_aa: CSARDAGRVETQYF; cdr3_nt: TGCAGTGCTAGAGACGCGGGGAGGGTAGAGACCCAGTACTTC
j_call: TRBJ2-7; v_call: TRBV5-1; d_call: -; clone_size: -; cdr3_aa: CASSLQVGSSYEQYF; cdr3_nt: TGCGCCAGCAGCTTGCAAGTTGGGAGCTCCTACGAGCAGTACTTC
j_call: TRBJ2-3; v_call: TRBV10-3; d_call: -; clone_size: -; cdr3_aa: CAISGSGADTQYF; cdr3_nt: TGTGCCATCAGTGGGTCAGGGGCAGATACGCAGTATTTT
j_call: TRBJ2-7; v_call: TRBV6-2/TRBV6-3; d_call: TRBD1; clone_size: -; cdr3_aa: CASIEARAGGYEQYF; cdr3_nt: TGTGCCAGCATCGAGGCCCGGGCAGGGGGCTACGAGCAGTACTTC
j_call: TRBJ2-7; v_call: TRBV29-1; d_call: TRBD2; clone_size: few; cdr3_aa: CSVESEGPGLAGADPKNEQYF; cdr3_nt: TGCAGCGTTGAATCTGAGGGTCCGGGACTAGCGGGGGCCGATCCCAAAAACGAGCAGTACTTC
j_call: TRBJ1-2; v_call: TRBV5-1; d_call: -; clone_size: -; cdr3_aa: CASSTGTYGYTF; cdr3_nt: TGCGCCAGCAGCACCGGGACCTATGGCTACACCTTC
j_call: TRBJ2-5; v_call: TRBV5-5; d_call: -; clone_size: -; cdr3_aa: CASSLSSADNEQYF; cdr3_nt: TGTGCCAGCAGCTTGTCTTCCGCTGACAATGAGCAGTACTTC
j_call: TRBJ2-5; v_call: TRBV11-2; d_call: -; clone_size: -; cdr3_aa: CASSFNQGLAETQYF; cdr3_nt: TGTGCCAGCAGCTTCAACCAGGGATTGGCAGAGACCCAGTACTTC
j_call: TRBJ2-5; v_call: TRBV10-3; d_call: TRBD2; clone_size: -; cdr3_aa: CAISEGSGGALETQYF; cdr3_nt: TGTGCCATCAGTGAAGGTAGCGGGGGGGCCTTGGAGACCCAGTACTTC
j_call: TRBJ2-7; v_call: TRBV12-3/TRBV12-4; d_call: -; clone_size: -; cdr3_aa: CASSLPQGNNEQYF; cdr3_nt: TGTGCCAGCAGTTTACCCCAGGGAAACAATGAGCAGTACTTC
j_call: TRBJ2-7; v_call: TRBV20-1; d_call: -; clone_size: few; cdr3_aa: CSAASPHGVTYEQYF; cdr3_nt: TGCAGTGCCGCATCCCCCCACGGTGTCACCTACGAGCAGTACTTC
j_call: TRBJ1-1; v_call: TRBV20-1; d_call: -; clone_size: -; cdr3_aa: CSASPGQNTEAFF; cdr3_nt: TGCAGTGCTAGCCCAGGGCAGAACACTGAAGCTTTCTTT
j_call: TRBJ1-4; v_call: TRBV12-3/TRBV12-4; d_call: -; clone_size: -; cdr3_aa: CASSPNTGGNEKLFF; cdr3_nt: TGTGCCAGCAGTCCAAATACGGGGGGGAATGAAAAACTGTTTTTT
j_call: TRBJ2-5; v_call: TRBV7-2; d_call: TRBD1; clone_size: -; cdr3_aa: CASSSWTGSEETQYF; cdr3_nt: TGTGCCAGCAGCTCCTGGACAGGGTCGGAAGAGACCCAGTACTTC
j_call: TRBJ1-1; v_call: TRBV27; d_call: TRBD1; clone_size: many; cdr3_aa: CASSLFAGQEAFF; cdr3_nt: TGTGCCAGCAGCCTTTTTGCGGGACAGGAAGCTTTCTTT
j_call: TRBJ2-3; v_call: TRBV7-2; d_call: -; clone_size: -; cdr3_aa: CASSVGGSLDTQYF; cdr3_nt: TGTGCCAGCAGCGTAGGTGGATCCCTGGATACGCAGTATTTT
j_call: TRBJ2-1; v_call: TRBV20-1; d_call: TRBD2; clone_size: -; cdr3_aa: CSTLAGGGNEQFF; cdr3_nt: TGCAGTACCCTAGCGGGAGGAGGGAATGAGCAGTTCTTC
j_call: TRBJ2-1; v_call: TRBV20-1; d_call: TRBD2; clone_size: -; cdr3_aa: CSVGAGATISYNEQFF; cdr3_nt: TGCAGTGTGGGAGCGGGGGCTACAATATCCTACAATGAGCAGTTCTTC
j_call: TRBJ2-7; v_call: TRBV7-9; d_call: TRBD2; clone_size: -; cdr3_aa: CASSRLARGYNEQYF; cdr3_nt: TGTGCCAGCAGCCGACTAGCGAGAGGCTACAATGAGCAGTACTTC
j_call: TRBJ1-4; v_call: TRBV18; d_call: TRBD1; clone_size: few; cdr3_aa: CASSTTGGTNEKLFF; cdr3_nt: TGTGCCAGCTCAACAACAGGGGGAACTAATGAAAAACTGTTTTTT
j_call: TRBJ1-6; v_call: TRBV6-5; d_call: -; clone_size: -; cdr3_aa: CASSYRESNSPLHF; cdr3_nt: TGTGCCAGCAGTTATAGGGAAAGCAATTCACCCCTCCACTTT
j_call: TRBJ1-2; v_call: TRBV20-1; d_call: -; clone_size: few; cdr3_aa: CSAREDSVNGYTF; cdr3_nt: TGCAGTGCTAGAGAGGACAGTGTAAATGGCTACACCTTC
j_call: TRBJ2-3; v_call: TRBV7-9; d_call: TRBD2; clone_size: few; cdr3_aa: CASSFTTSGGTDTQYF; cdr3_nt: TGTGCCAGCAGCTTCACGACTAGCGGGGGCACAGATACGCAGTATTTT
j_call: TRBJ2-7; v_call: TRBV7-9; d_call: -; clone_size: -; cdr3_aa: CASSLGRGETRYF; cdr3_nt: TGTGCCAGCAGCTTAGGGCGGGGAGAGACCCGGTACTTC
j_call: TRBJ2-7; v_call: TRBV9; d_call: TRBD2; clone_size: -; cdr3_aa: CASSVGPSSGLYNEQYF; cdr3_nt: TGTGCCAGCAGCGTAGGCCCCTCTAGCGGGCTCTACAATGAGCAGTACTTC
j_call: TRBJ2-1; v_call: TRBV18; d_call: TRBD1; clone_size: few; cdr3_aa: CASSPTTGTGNSEQFF; cdr3_nt: TGTGCCAGCTCACCGACAACCGGGACAGGGAACAGTGAGCAGTTCTTC
j_call: TRBJ2-3; v_call: TRBV20-1; d_call: TRBD2; clone_size: few; cdr3_aa: CSARDLASGNTDTQYF; cdr3_nt: TGCAGTGCTAGAGATTTGGCTAGCGGTAACACAGATACGCAGTATTTT
j_call: TRBJ2-7; v_call: TRBV6-2/TRBV6-3; d_call: -; clone_size: -; cdr3_aa: CASSALGVYEQYF; cdr3_nt: TGTGCCAGCAGTGCACTGGGAGTCTACGAGCAGTACTTC
j_call: TRBJ2-3; v_call: TRBV25-1; d_call: TRBD2; clone_size: few; cdr3_aa: CASSPRTSGRFTSTDTQYF; cdr3_nt: TGTGCCAGCAGTCCCCGGACTAGCGGGAGGTTCACTAGCACAGATACGCAGTATTTT
j_call: TRBJ1-5; v_call: TRBV11-1; d_call: TRBD1; clone_size: few; cdr3_aa: CASSQGTGRNQPQHF; cdr3_nt: TGTGCCAGCAGCCAAGGGACAGGCCGCAATCAGCCCCAGCATTTT
j_call: TRBJ2-1; v_call: TRBV20-1; d_call: TRBD2; clone_size: -; cdr3_aa: CSQGTGGRALPNEQFF; cdr3_nt: TGCAGTCAGGGTACAGGCGGGAGGGCCCTCCCAAATGAGCAGTTCTTC
j_call: TRBJ1-5; v_call: TRBV7-8; d_call: -; clone_size: -; cdr3_aa: CASSLVDGSLNQPQHF; cdr3_nt: TGTGCCAGCAGCTTAGTGGACGGGAGCCTCAATCAGCCCCAGCATTTT
j_call: TRBJ1-1; v_call: TRBV7-2; d_call: -; clone_size: -; cdr3_aa: CASSLSTRGGEAFF; cdr3_nt: TGTGCCAGCAGCTTATCGACAAGGGGAGGTGAAGCTTTCTTT
j_call: TRBJ2-7; v_call: TRBV5-6; d_call: -; clone_size: few; cdr3_aa: CASTPSRRYEQYF; cdr3_nt: TGTGCCAGCACCCCGTCGCGGCGCTACGAGCAGTACTTC
j_call: TRBJ2-1; v_call: TRBV4-3; d_call: TRBD2; clone_size: many; cdr3_aa: CASSQELAGQWNEQFF; cdr3_nt: TGCGCCAGCAGCCAAGAATTAGCGGGACAATGGAATGAGCAGTTCTTC
j_call: TRBJ2-1; v_call: TRBV4-3; d_call: TRBD2; clone_size: few; cdr3_aa: CASSQGGGLAGPEQFF; cdr3_nt: TGCGCCAGCAGCCAAGGGGGAGGACTAGCGGGACCCGAGCAGTTCTTC
j_call: TRBJ2-7; v_call: TRBV7-2; d_call: -; clone_size: -; cdr3_aa: CASSLAGVQYEQYF; cdr3_nt: TGTGCCAGCAGCTTAGCGGGAGTGCAGTACGAGCAGTACTTC
j_call: TRBJ2-3; v_call: TRBV14; d_call: -; clone_size: few; cdr3_aa: CASSQELVADTQYF; cdr3_nt: TGTGCCAGCAGCCAAGAACTAGTGGCAGATACGCAGTATTTT
j_call: TRBJ1-4; v_call: TRBV29-1; d_call: -; clone_size: -; cdr3_aa: CSVGGGGEKLFF; cdr3_nt: TGCAGCGTTGGGGGGGGCGGTGAAAAACTGTTTTTT
j_call: TRBJ2-5; v_call: TRBV9; d_call: TRBD2; clone_size: once; cdr3_aa: CASSVDNGLAGETQYF; cdr3_nt: TGTGCCAGCAGCGTAGATAACGGACTAGCGGGAGAGACCCAGTACTTC
j_call: TRBJ2-3; v_call: TRBV5-1; d_call: TRBD2; clone_size: -; cdr3_aa: CASSLANGAGVITDTQYF; cdr3_nt: TGCGCCAGCAGCTTGGCCAATGGAGCGGGGGTTATTACAGATACGCAGTATTTT